This T cell receptor beta chain was found in a study of T cell responses to AZD1222 COVID-19 vaccine. Study as a whole: Combined were second doses at about 4 or about 12 weeks.

Study results and caveats: Dominant at 160-218 and 743-854, vaccine-associated CD4 TCRs also spanned spike.

The method was immunoSEQ multiplex PCR; TCRdb's version includes in-frame clones alone and lacks a portion of them. The sample has about 120,000 clones; more than 70% are singletons. Remarks on this clone: Its antigen is still unknown.

CDR1 and CDR2 (germline): SEHNR, FQNEAQ (reference sequence). Deletions cut 1 base from V and 4 bases from J, with 16 bases between. The CDR3 loop spans 16 amino acids. The chain links TRBV7-9 to TRBJ2-5; maybe TRBD1 (6 bases). The receptor's source is an adult in good health. The sample was peripheral blood, taken on day 0 of AZD1222 vaccination. CDR3: CASSLVEGRGVETQYF. The DNA of the CDR3 is TGTGCCAGCAGCTTAGTAGAGGGCAGGGGAGTAGAGACCCAGTACTTC.